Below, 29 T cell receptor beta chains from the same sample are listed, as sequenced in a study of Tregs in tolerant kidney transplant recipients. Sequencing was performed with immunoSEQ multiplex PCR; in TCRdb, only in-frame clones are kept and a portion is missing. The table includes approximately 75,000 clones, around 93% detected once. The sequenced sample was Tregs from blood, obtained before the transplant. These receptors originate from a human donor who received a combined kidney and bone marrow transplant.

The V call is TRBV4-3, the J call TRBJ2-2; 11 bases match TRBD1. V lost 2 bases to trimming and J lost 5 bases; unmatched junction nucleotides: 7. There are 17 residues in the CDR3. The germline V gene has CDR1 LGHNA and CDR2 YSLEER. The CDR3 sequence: CASSQYRTGGRTGELFF. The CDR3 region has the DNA TGCGCCAGCAGCCAATACAGGACAGGGGGCCGGACCGGGGAGCTGTTTTTT.

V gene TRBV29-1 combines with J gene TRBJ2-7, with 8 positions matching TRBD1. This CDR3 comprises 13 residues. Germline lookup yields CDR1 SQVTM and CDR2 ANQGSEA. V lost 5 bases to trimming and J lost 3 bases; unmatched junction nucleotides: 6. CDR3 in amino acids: CSVRQGIGYEQYF. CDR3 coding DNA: TGCAGCGTTAGACAGGGGATCGGCTACGAGCAGTACTTC.

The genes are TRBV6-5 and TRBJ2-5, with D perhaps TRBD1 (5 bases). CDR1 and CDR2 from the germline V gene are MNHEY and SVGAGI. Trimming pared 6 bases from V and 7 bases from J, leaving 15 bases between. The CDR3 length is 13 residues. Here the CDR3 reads CASRRQPRGTQYF. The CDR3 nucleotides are TGTGCCAGCAGAAGACAGCCAAGGGGGACCCAGTACTTC.

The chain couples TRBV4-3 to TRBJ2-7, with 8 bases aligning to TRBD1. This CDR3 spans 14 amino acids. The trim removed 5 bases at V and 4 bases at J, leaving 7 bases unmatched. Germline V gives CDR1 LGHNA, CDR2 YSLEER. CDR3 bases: TGCGCCAGCAGCTTCGGACAGGGCGGATACGAGCAGTACTTC. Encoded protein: CASSFGQGGYEQYF.

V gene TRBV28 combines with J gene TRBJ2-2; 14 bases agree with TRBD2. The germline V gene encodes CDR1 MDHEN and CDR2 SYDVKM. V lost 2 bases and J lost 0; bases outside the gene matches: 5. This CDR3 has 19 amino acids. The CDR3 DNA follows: TGTGCCAGCAGTTTAATGGGACTAGCGGGAGTCACGAACACCGGGGAGCTGTTTTTT. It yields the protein CASSLMGLAGVTNTGELFF.

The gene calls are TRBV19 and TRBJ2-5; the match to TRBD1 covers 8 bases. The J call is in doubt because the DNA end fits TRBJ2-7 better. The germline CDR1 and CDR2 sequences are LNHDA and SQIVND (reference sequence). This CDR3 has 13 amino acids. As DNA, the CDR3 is TGTGCCAGTAGTGGGACAGGTACCTACGAGCAGTACTTC. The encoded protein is CASSGTGTYEQYF.

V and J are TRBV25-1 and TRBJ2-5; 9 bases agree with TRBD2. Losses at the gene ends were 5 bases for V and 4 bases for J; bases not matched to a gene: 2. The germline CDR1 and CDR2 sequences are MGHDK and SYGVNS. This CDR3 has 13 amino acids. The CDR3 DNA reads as TGTGCCAGCAGTCAAGCGGGAGGAGAGACCCAGTACTTC. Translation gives CASSQAGGETQYF.

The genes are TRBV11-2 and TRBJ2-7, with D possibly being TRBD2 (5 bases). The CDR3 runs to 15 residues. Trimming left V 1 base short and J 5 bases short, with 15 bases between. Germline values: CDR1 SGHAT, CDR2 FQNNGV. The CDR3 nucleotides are TGTGCCAGCAGCTTAGGGTCAGGAACTAGACACGAGCAGTACTTC. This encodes CASSLGSGTRHEQYF.

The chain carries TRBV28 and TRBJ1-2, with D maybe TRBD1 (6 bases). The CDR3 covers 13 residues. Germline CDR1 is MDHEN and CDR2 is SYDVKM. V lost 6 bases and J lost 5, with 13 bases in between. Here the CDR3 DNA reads TGTGCCAGCAGCCACAGGGTTCGTTATGGCTACACCTTC. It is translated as CASSHRVRYGYTF.

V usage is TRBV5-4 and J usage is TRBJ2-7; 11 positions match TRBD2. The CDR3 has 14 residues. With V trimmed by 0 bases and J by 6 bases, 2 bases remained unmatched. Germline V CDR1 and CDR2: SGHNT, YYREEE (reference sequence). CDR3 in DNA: TGTGCCAGCAGCTTGGGGGGGACTAGCGGCGAGCAGTACTTC. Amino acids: CASSLGGTSGEQYF.

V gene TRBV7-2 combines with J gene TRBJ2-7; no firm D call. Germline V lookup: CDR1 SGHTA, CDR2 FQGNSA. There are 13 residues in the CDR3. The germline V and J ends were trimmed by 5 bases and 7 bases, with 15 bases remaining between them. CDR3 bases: TGTGCCAGCAGCCCCGTGGGATTTGGAGAGCAGTACTTC. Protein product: CASSPVGFGEQYF.

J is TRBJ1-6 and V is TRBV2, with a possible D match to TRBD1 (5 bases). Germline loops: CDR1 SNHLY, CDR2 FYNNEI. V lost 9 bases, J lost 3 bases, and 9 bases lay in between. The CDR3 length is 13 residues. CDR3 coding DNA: TGTGCCAGTAGACAGAACTATAATTCACCCCTCCACTTT. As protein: CASRQNYNSPLHF.

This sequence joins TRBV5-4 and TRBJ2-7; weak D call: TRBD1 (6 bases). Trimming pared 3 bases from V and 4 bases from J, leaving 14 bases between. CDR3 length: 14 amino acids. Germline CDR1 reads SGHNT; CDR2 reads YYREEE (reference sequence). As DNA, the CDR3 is TGTGCCAGCAGCTCCGCAGGGGTCCGATACGAGCAGTACTTC. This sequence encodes CASSSAGVRYEQYF.

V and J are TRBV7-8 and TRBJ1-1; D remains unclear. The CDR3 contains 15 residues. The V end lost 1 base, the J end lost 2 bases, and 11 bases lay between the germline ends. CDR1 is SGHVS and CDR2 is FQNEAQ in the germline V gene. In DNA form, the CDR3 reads TGTGCCAGCAGCTTAGTGTCGGGCGCTAACACTGAAGCTTTCTTT. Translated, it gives CASSLVSGANTEAFF.

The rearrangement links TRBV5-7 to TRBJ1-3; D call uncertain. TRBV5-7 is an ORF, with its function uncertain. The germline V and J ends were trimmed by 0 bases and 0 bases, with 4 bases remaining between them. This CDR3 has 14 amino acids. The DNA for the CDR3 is TGTGCCAGCAGCTTGGGGAGCTCTGGAAACACCATATATTTT. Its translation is CASSLGSSGNTIYF.

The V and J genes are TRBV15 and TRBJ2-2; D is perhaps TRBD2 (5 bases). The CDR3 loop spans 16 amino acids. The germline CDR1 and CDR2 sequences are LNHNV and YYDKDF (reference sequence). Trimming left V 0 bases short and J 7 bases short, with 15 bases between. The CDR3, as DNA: TGTGCCACCAGCAGAGAACCGACACCCCGGGGCGGGGAGCTGTTTTTT. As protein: CATSREPTPRGGELFF. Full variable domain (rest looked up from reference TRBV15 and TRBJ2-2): DAMVIQNPRYQVTQFGKPVTLSCSQTLNHNVMYWYQQKSSQAPKLLFHYYDKDFNNEADTPDNFQSRRPNTSFCFLDIRSPGLGDTAMYLCATSREPTPRGGELFFGEGSRLTVL.

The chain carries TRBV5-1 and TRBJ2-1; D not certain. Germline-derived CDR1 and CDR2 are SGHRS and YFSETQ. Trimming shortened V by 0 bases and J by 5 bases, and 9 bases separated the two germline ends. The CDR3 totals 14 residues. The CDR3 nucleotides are TGCGCCAGCAGCTTGGACTCGAGCAACAATGAGCAGTTCTTC. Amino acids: CASSLDSSNNEQFF.

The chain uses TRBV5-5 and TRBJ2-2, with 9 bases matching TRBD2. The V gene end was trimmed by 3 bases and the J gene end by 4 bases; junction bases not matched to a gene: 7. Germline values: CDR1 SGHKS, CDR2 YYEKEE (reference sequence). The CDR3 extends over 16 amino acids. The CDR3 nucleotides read TGTGCCAGCAGCTGGGTAGCGGGAGCGATCACCGGGGAGCTGTTTTTT. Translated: CASSWVAGAITGELFF.

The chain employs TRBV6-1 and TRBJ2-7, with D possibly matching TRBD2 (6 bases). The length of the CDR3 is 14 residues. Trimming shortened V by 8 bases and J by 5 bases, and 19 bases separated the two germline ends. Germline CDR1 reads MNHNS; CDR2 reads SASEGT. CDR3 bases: TGTGCCAGCCGACTAGGGACTTTAGCGAACGAGCAGTACTTC. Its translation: CASRLGTLANEQYF.

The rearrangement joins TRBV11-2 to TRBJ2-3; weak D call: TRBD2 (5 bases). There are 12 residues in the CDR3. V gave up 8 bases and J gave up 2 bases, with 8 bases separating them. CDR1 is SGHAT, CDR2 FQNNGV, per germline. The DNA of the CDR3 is TGTGCCAGCGCTAGCCACACAGATACGCAGTATTTT. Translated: CASASHTDTQYF.

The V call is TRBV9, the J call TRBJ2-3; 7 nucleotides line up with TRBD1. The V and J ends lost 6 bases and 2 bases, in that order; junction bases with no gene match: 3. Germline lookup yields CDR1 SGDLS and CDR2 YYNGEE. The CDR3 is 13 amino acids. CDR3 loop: CASTGQVTDTQYF. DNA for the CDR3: TGTGCCAGCACCGGACAGGTCACAGATACGCAGTATTTT.

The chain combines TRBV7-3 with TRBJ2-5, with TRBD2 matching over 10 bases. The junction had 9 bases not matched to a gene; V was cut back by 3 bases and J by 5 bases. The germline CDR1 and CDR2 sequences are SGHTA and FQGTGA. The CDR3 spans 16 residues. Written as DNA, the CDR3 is TGTGCCAGCAGCTTCGCAGCGGGAGGGGCATGGGAGACCCAGTACTTC. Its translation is CASSFAAGGAWETQYF.

The CDR3 bases are TGTGCCATCAGTTACAGGGTTGGGACCGGGGAGCTGTTTTTT. Translation: CAISYRVGTGELFF. The chain combines TRBV10-3 with TRBJ2-2; maybe TRBD1 (6 bases). This CDR3 is built from 14 residues. V was pared by 5 bases and J by 5 bases, with 12 bases between. Germline loops: CDR1 ENHRY, CDR2 SYGVKD.

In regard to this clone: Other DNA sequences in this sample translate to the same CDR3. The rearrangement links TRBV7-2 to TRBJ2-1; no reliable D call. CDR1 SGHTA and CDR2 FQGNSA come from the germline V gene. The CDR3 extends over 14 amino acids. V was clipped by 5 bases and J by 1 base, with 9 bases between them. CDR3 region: CASSLDGSYNEQFF. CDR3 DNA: TGTGCCAGCAGCCTGGACGGGTCCTACAATGAGCAGTTCTTC.

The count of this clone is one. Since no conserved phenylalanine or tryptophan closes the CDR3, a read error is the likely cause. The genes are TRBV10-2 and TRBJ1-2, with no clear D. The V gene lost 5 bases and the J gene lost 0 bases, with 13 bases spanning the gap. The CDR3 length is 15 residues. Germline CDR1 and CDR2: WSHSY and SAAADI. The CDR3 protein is CASSRGYPANYGYTL. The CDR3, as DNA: TGCGCCAGCAGTCGAGGGTACCCAGCTAACTATGGCTACACCCTC.

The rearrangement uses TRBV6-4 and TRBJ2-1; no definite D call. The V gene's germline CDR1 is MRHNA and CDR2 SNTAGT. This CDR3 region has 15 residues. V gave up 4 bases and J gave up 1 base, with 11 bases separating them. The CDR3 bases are TGTGCCAGCAGTGCTGTGGCAGCATCCTACAATGAGCAGTTCTTC. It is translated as CASSAVAASYNEQFF.

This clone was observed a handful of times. CDR3: CASSLGQGKNQPQHF. CDR3 in DNA: TGTGCCAGCTCGCTTGGACAGGGGAAAAATCAGCCCCAGCATTTT. The V call is TRBV18, the J call TRBJ1-5; 9 bases are a match to TRBD1. Trimming cost V 6 bases and J 4 bases; bases outside gene matches: 7. The CDR3 runs 15 residues. Germline CDR1 KGHSH, CDR2 LQKENI.

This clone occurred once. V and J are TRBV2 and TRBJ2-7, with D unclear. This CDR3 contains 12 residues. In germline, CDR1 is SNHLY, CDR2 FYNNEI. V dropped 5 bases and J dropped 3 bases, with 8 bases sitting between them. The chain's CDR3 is CASSIRNYEQYF. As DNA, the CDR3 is TGTGCCAGCAGTATACGGAACTACGAGCAGTACTTC.

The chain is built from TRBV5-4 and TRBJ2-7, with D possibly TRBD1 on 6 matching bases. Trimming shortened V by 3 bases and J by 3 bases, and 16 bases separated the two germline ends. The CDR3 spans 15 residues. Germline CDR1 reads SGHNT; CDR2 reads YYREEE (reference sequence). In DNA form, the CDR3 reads TGTGCCAGCAGCTCAAAACAGGGTGGGGACTACGAGCAGTACTTC. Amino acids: CASSSKQGGDYEQYF.